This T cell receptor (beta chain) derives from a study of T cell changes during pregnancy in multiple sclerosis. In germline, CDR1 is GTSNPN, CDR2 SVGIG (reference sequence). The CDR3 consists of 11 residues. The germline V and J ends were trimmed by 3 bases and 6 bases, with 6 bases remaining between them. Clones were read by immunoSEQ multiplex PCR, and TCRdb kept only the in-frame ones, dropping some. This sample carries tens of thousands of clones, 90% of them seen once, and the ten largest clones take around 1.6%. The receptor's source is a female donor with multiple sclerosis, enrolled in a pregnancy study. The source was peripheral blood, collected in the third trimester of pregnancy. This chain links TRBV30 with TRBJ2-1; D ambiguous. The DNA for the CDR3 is TGTGCCTGGAGCTATTTCAATGAGCAGTTCTTC. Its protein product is CAWSYFNEQFF.